The rows below give T cell receptor beta chains drawn from one sample of a study of Tregs in tolerant kidney transplant recipients. Clones were sequenced by immunoSEQ multiplex PCR, and TCRdb holds only the in-frame ones, with some missing. This sample has under 100,000 clones; about 92% occur once, and the top ten carry about 4.9%. The specimen sequenced was CD8+ T cells from blood. These receptors were taken from a human donor in good health. Each CDR3 is given with its conserved first and last residue. A D gene is named only where the DNA matches it firmly. Size is omitted from some rows. Given values are once, few, many or a class for expanded clones.

v_gene: TRBV13
len: 15
j_gene: TRBJ2-2
d_gene: NA
abundance: NA
CDR3nt: TGTGCCAGCATCGTAGGACCTGCGAACACCGGGGAGCTGTTTTTT
CDR3aa: CASIVGPANTGELFF

v_gene: TRBV10-3
len: 18
j_gene: TRBJ2-3
d_gene: TRBD2
abundance: once
CDR3nt: TGTGCCATCAGTGAGGGGTGGGGTAGCGGGAGGGCCGGAGATACGCAGTATTTT
CDR3aa: CAISEGWGSGRAGDTQYF

v_gene: TRBV11-1
len: 17
j_gene: TRBJ2-3
d_gene: TRBD2
abundance: NA
CDR3nt: TGTGCCAGCAGCTCAGCCCAGCCTCTGACTAGCGGAGATACGCAGTATTTT
CDR3aa: CASSSAQPLTSGDTQYF

v_gene: TRBV11-2
len: 13
j_gene: TRBJ2-7
d_gene: NA
abundance: NA
CDR3nt: TGTGCCAGCAGCTTTGAGCGGAATTACGAGCAGTACTTC
CDR3aa: CASSFERNYEQYF

v_gene: TRBV6-6
len: 16
j_gene: TRBJ2-3
d_gene: NA
abundance: NA
CDR3nt: TGTGCCAGCAGTTACTCGAATCGAGAGAGCACAGATACGCAGTATTTT
CDR3aa: CASSYSNRESTDTQYF

v_gene: TRBV2
len: 15
j_gene: TRBJ2-6
d_gene: NA
abundance: NA
CDR3nt: TGTGCCAGCAGTCGCGGGATCTCTGGGGCCAACGTCCTGACTTTC
CDR3aa: CASSRGISGANVLTF

v_gene: TRBV18
len: 14
j_gene: TRBJ2-7
d_gene: NA
abundance: NA
CDR3nt: TGTGCCAGCTCACCACCGGAGTCCCCTGAGGAGCAGTACTTC
CDR3aa: CASSPPESPEEQYF

v_gene: TRBV7-3
len: 16
j_gene: TRBJ2-2
d_gene: TRBD1
abundance: NA
CDR3nt: TGTGCCAGCAGCTTAACGGGGACAGACTACACCGGGGAGCTGTTTTTT
CDR3aa: CASSLTGTDYTGELFF

v_gene: TRBV4-1
len: 13
j_gene: TRBJ2-5
d_gene: NA
abundance: NA
CDR3nt: TGCGCCAGCAGCCAAGATGATGAAGAGACCCAGTACTTC
CDR3aa: CASSQDDEETQYF

v_gene: TRBV30
len: 17
j_gene: TRBJ1-3
d_gene: NA
abundance: NA
CDR3nt: TGTGCCTGGAGTGCCGGAAGCATCCGCTACTCTGGAAACACCATATATTTT
CDR3aa: CAWSAGSIRYSGNTIYF

v_gene: TRBV7-9
len: 15
j_gene: TRBJ2-1
d_gene: NA
abundance: NA
CDR3nt: TGTGCCAGCAGCTTACTTGCGACCCTTTACAATGAGCAGTTCTTC
CDR3aa: CASSLLATLYNEQFF

v_gene: TRBV27
len: 14
j_gene: TRBJ1-1
d_gene: NA
abundance: NA
CDR3nt: TGTGCCAGCAGTTTATGGGAGGGTCACACTGAAGCTTTCTTT
CDR3aa: CASSLWEGHTEAFF

v_gene: TRBV9
len: 14
j_gene: TRBJ2-2
d_gene: TRBD2
abundance: NA
CDR3nt: TGTGCCAGCAGCGGGACTAGCGGCGCCGGGGAGCTGTTTTTT
CDR3aa: CASSGTSGAGELFF

v_gene: TRBV9
len: 15
j_gene: TRBJ1-3
d_gene: NA
abundance: NA
CDR3nt: TGTGCCAGCGACGAGAGGGGCTTAGGTGGAAACACCATATATTTT
CDR3aa: CASDERGLGGNTIYF

v_gene: TRBV6-5
len: 14
j_gene: TRBJ1-1
d_gene: NA
abundance: NA
CDR3nt: TGTGCCAGCAGTTACTCGGGGGGTGGGACTGAAGCTTTCTTT
CDR3aa: CASSYSGGGTEAFF

v_gene: TRBV27
len: 14
j_gene: TRBJ1-1
d_gene: NA
abundance: NA
CDR3nt: TGTGCCAGCAGTTTATATCAGGGGAACACTGAAGCTTTCTTT
CDR3aa: CASSLYQGNTEAFF

v_gene: TRBV11-2
len: 15
j_gene: TRBJ2-1
d_gene: NA
abundance: NA
CDR3nt: TGTGCCAGCAGCTTATCAAAGGGGAGATCAAATGAGCAGTTCTTC
CDR3aa: CASSLSKGRSNEQFF

v_gene: TRBV19
len: 15
j_gene: TRBJ2-7
d_gene: TRBD2
abundance: NA
CDR3nt: TGTGCCAGTAGTAGGGGGACTAGCGGCACCTACGAGCAGTACTTC
CDR3aa: CASSRGTSGTYEQYF

v_gene: TRBV10-2
len: 14
j_gene: TRBJ2-5
d_gene: TRBD2
abundance: once
CDR3nt: TGCGCCAGCTCTTTGCGGGGGTCCCAAGAGACCCAGTACTTC
CDR3aa: CASSLRGSQETQYF

v_gene: TRBV5-3
len: 13
j_gene: TRBJ1-5
d_gene: NA
abundance: NA
CDR3nt: TGTGCCAGAAGCTTGTCCGAGGGCCAGCCCCAGCATTTT
CDR3aa: CARSLSEGQPQHF

v_gene: TRBV5-6
len: 13
j_gene: TRBJ1-2
d_gene: NA
abundance: NA
CDR3nt: TGTGCCAGCAGCTCGACAGAGGTCCATGGCTACACCTTC
CDR3aa: CASSSTEVHGYTF

v_gene: TRBV7-9
len: 11
j_gene: TRBJ2-1
d_gene: NA
abundance: NA
CDR3nt: TGTGCCAGCAGCCTACGGAATGAGCAGTTCTTC
CDR3aa: CASSLRNEQFF

v_gene: TRBV2
len: 14
j_gene: TRBJ1-2
d_gene: TRBD1
abundance: NA
CDR3nt: TGTGCGAGCCAGTTATCCGGGACAGTTGATGGCTACACCTTC
CDR3aa: CASQLSGTVDGYTF

v_gene: TRBV2
len: 13
j_gene: TRBJ2-2
d_gene: NA
abundance: NA
CDR3nt: TGTGCCAGCATACGGGGGCCCACCGGGGAGCTGTTTTTT
CDR3aa: CASIRGPTGELFF

v_gene: TRBV25-1
len: 11
j_gene: TRBJ2-2
d_gene: NA
abundance: few
CDR3nt: TGTGCCAGCATTTTGAACGGGGAGCTGTTTTTT
CDR3aa: CASILNGELFF

v_gene: TRBV10-2
len: 14
j_gene: TRBJ1-1
d_gene: NA
abundance: NA
CDR3nt: TGCGCCAGCGTCTCAACAGGGATGAACACTGAAGCTTTCTTT
CDR3aa: CASVSTGMNTEAFF

v_gene: TRBV18
len: 15
j_gene: TRBJ1-2
d_gene: TRBD1
abundance: NA
CDR3nt: TGTGCCAGCTCGCCGGGACAGGGGAGTATCTATGGCTACACCTTC
CDR3aa: CASSPGQGSIYGYTF

v_gene: TRBV21-1
len: 14
j_gene: TRBJ1-2
d_gene: NA
abundance: few
CDR3nt: TGTGCCAGCAGTCCTCGGACAGGGGACAGAGGCTACACCTTC
CDR3aa: CASSPRTGDRGYTF

v_gene: TRBV6-6
len: 11
j_gene: TRBJ1-2
d_gene: NA
abundance: NA
CDR3nt: TGCGCGGCCCAGGGGCCCTATGGCTACACCTTC
CDR3aa: CAAQGPYGYTF

v_gene: TRBV9
len: 16
j_gene: TRBJ2-3
d_gene: TRBD2
abundance: NA
CDR3nt: TGTGCCAGCAGCGCCCTGACTAGCGGCAGCACAGATACGCAGTATTTT
CDR3aa: CASSALTSGSTDTQYF

v_gene: TRBV18
len: 15
j_gene: TRBJ2-7
d_gene: TRBD1
abundance: NA
CDR3nt: TGTGCCAGCTCACCCCGGGACAGGGTATTGTACGAGCAGTACTTC
CDR3aa: CASSPRDRVLYEQYF

v_gene: TRBV4-1
len: 14
j_gene: TRBJ2-7
d_gene: TRBD1
abundance: NA
CDR3nt: TGCGCCAGCAGCCGACCCGGGACAGGGGTTGAGCAGTACTTC
CDR3aa: CASSRPGTGVEQYF

v_gene: TRBV4-1
len: 15
j_gene: TRBJ2-7
d_gene: TRBD2
abundance: NA
CDR3nt: TGCGCCAGCAGCCAAGCGACTAGCGGGATCTACGAGCAGTACTTC
CDR3aa: CASSQATSGIYEQYF

v_gene: TRBV4-1
len: 14
j_gene: TRBJ2-7
d_gene: NA
abundance: NA
CDR3nt: TGCGCCAGCAGAGACGGGATAGGGGCCTACGAGCAGTACTTC
CDR3aa: CASRDGIGAYEQYF

v_gene: TRBV21-1
len: 11
j_gene: TRBJ2-7
d_gene: NA
abundance: once
CDR3nt: TGTGCCAGCAGTGCCACCTACGAGCAGTACTTC
CDR3aa: CASSATYEQYF

v_gene: TRBV11-3
len: 13
j_gene: TRBJ2-2
d_gene: NA
abundance: NA
CDR3nt: TGTGCCAGCAGGTCAGCGAACACCGGGGAGCTGTTTTTT
CDR3aa: CASRSANTGELFF

v_gene: TRBV10-2
len: 13
j_gene: TRBJ2-7
d_gene: TRBD1
abundance: once
CDR3nt: TGCGCCAGCGGCCGGGACAGCCCCTACGAGCAGTACTTC
CDR3aa: CASGRDSPYEQYF

v_gene: TRBV29-1
len: 16
j_gene: TRBJ1-2
d_gene: NA
abundance: NA
CDR3nt: TGCAGCGTTGAAGGTGGGGTGCAGGGAGTCAACTATGGCTACACCTTC
CDR3aa: CSVEGGVQGVNYGYTF

v_gene: TRBV7-9
len: 15
j_gene: TRBJ2-3
d_gene: NA
abundance: NA
CDR3nt: TGTGCCAGCAGCCCCTGGGACACTAGCACAGATACGCAGTATTTT
CDR3aa: CASSPWDTSTDTQYF

v_gene: TRBV14
len: 14
j_gene: TRBJ2-7
d_gene: TRBD1
abundance: NA
CDR3nt: TGTGCCAGCCTGGGACAGGGGCCCTCCTACGAGCAGTACTTC
CDR3aa: CASLGQGPSYEQYF

v_gene: TRBV5-6
len: 14
j_gene: TRBJ1-4
d_gene: NA
abundance: NA
CDR3nt: TGTGCCAGCAGCTTTGCGATGGCTAATGAAAAACTGTTTTTT
CDR3aa: CASSFAMANEKLFF

v_gene: TRBV11-2
len: 16
j_gene: TRBJ2-3
d_gene: NA
abundance: NA
CDR3nt: TGTGCCAGCAGCTTAGTCGGGACACACAGCACAGATACGCAGTATTTT
CDR3aa: CASSLVGTHSTDTQYF

v_gene: TRBV7-9
len: 14
j_gene: TRBJ2-7
d_gene: NA
abundance: NA
CDR3nt: TGTGCCAGCAGCCCGCGGATCGCTACCTACGAGCAGTACTTC
CDR3aa: CASSPRIATYEQYF

v_gene: TRBV30
len: 11
j_gene: TRBJ2-3
d_gene: NA
abundance: NA
CDR3nt: TGTGCCTGGAGTGAGGCAGATACGCAGTATTTT
CDR3aa: CAWSEADTQYF

v_gene: TRBV10-3
len: 14
j_gene: TRBJ2-7
d_gene: NA
abundance: NA
CDR3nt: TGTGCCATCAGTGAAAGTAGGCTAAGCTACGAGCAGTACTTC
CDR3aa: CAISESRLSYEQYF

v_gene: TRBV27
len: 12
j_gene: TRBJ2-2
d_gene: NA
abundance: once
CDR3nt: TGTGCCAGCAGTTTAAACACCGGGGAGCTGTTTTTT
CDR3aa: CASSLNTGELFF

v_gene: TRBV9
len: 15
j_gene: TRBJ2-7
d_gene: TRBD2
abundance: NA
CDR3nt: TGTGCCAGCAGCGAAGGACTAGCGGGAGTCTACGAGCAGTACTTC
CDR3aa: CASSEGLAGVYEQYF

v_gene: TRBV15
len: 15
j_gene: TRBJ2-3
d_gene: NA
abundance: NA
CDR3nt: TGTGCCACCAGCACCCCACAGGAATTGTCAGATACGCAGTATTTT
CDR3aa: CATSTPQELSDTQYF

v_gene: TRBV7-9
len: 14
j_gene: TRBJ1-1
d_gene: NA
abundance: NA
CDR3nt: TGTGCCAGCAGCTTAGCGGGGGGTTCCACTGAAGCTTTCTTT
CDR3aa: CASSLAGGSTEAFF

v_gene: TRBV5-4
len: 14
j_gene: TRBJ2-7
d_gene: NA
abundance: NA
CDR3nt: TGTGCCAGCAGCTTGCTGGCCAGCACCTACGAGCAGTACTTC
CDR3aa: CASSLLASTYEQYF

v_gene: TRBV29-1
len: 16
j_gene: TRBJ1-5
d_gene: NA
abundance: NA
CDR3nt: TGCAGCGTTGAAAAGCGCGGGGAAGAGGACAATCAGCCCCAGCATTTT
CDR3aa: CSVEKRGEEDNQPQHF

v_gene: TRBV2
len: 16
j_gene: TRBJ1-2
d_gene: NA
abundance: NA
CDR3nt: TGTGCCAGCAGTGAATTCAGGTCCCCATCTCACTATGGCTACACCTTC
CDR3aa: CASSEFRSPSHYGYTF

v_gene: TRBV4-1
len: 14
j_gene: TRBJ2-5
d_gene: NA
abundance: NA
CDR3nt: TGCGCCAGCAGCCAACTAGGAGAGGTAGAGACCCAGTACTTC
CDR3aa: CASSQLGEVETQYF